This TCR beta chain was identified during a study of blood T cell repertoires in COVID-19. This CDR3 comprises 13 residues. Germline CDR1 reads KGHSH; CDR2 reads LQKENI. V lost 6 bases, J lost 4 bases, and 12 bases lay in between. Original methodology: Nucleated cell number was recorded as an estimate derived from reference gene primer amplification. Sequencing used immunoSEQ multiplex PCR; TCRdb keeps in-frame clones, though not all of them. For V, J and clone size, that table is used; D and trimming come from the DNA. The repertoire consists of around 250,000 clones, with 85% occurring once and the leading ten covering less than 6.5%.

The TCR comes from a man in his fifties or sixties with active or convalescent COVID-19. The rearrangement joins TRBV18 to TRBJ1-1, with D perhaps TRBD1 (6 bases). Sequenced material: peripheral blood. For the CDR3, the DNA is TGTGCCAGCTCTGCGACAGGATCCACTGAAGCTTTCTTT. Protein product: CASSATGSTEAFF.